The next 10 T cell receptor beta chains were all read from a single sample in a study of blood T cell repertoires in COVID-19. Profiling relied on immunoSEQ multiplex PCR, and the TCRdb table lists in-frame clones only, not all of them. The sample comprises about 250,000 clones, about nine tenths of which are singletons, and around 1.8% rests with the top ten. The material sequenced was PBMCs or T cells enriched from blood (not recorded which). The receptors shown here come from a man aged 40-49 years who had recovered from COVID-19.

V gene TRBV28 combines with J gene TRBJ1-2; a possible D gene is TRBD1 (5 bases). V was cut by 5 bases and J by 2 bases, with 12 bases left in between. This CDR3 has 14 amino acids. Germline V gene lookup returns CDR1 MDHEN and CDR2 SYDVKM. The CDR3 here is CASSHPSGNYGYTF. For the CDR3, the DNA is TGTGCCAGCAGTCATCCTTCAGGGAACTATGGCTACACCTTC.

The chain links TRBV9 to TRBJ1-4; 11 nucleotides line up with TRBD1. CDR1 is SGDLS and CDR2 is YYNGEE in the germline V gene. With 0 bases clipped from V and 5 bases from J, the junction kept 0 bases outside the gene matches. This CDR3 comprises 15 residues. The CDR3 sequence is CASSVGTGGNEKLFF. CDR3 DNA: TGTGCCAGCAGCGTAGGGACAGGGGGCAATGAAAAACTGTTTTTT.

This sequence joins TRBV3-1 (or the pseudogene TRBV3-2) and TRBJ1-1; a weak D match, TRBD1 (6 bases). Germline V gives CDR1 LGHDT, CDR2 YNNKEL (reference sequence). The CDR3 sequence is 15 residues long. Trimming took off 4 bases at V and 3 bases at J, with 15 bases between the two ends. CDR3 region: CASSPNRVGYTEAFF. The CDR3, as DNA: TGTGCCAGCAGCCCTAACAGGGTGGGATACACTGAAGCTTTCTTT.

The J gene is TRBJ2-3, the V gene TRBV27; possible D gene TRBD1, 5 bases. The CDR3 loop spans 12 amino acids. V dropped 5 bases and J dropped 9 bases, with 12 bases sitting between them. Germline-derived CDR1 and CDR2 are MNHEY and SMNVEV (reference sequence). CDR3 residues: CASSTYRGTQYF. The DNA for the CDR3 is TGTGCCAGCAGTACATATAGGGGCACGCAGTATTTT.

The genes are TRBV30 and TRBJ1-1, with 7 bases matching TRBD1. The CDR3 totals 13 residues. V was clipped by 0 bases and J by 8 bases; unmatched bases: 6. Germline loops: CDR1 GTSNPN, CDR2 SVGIG (reference sequence). The CDR3 here is CAWSVSGTDEAFF. The CDR3 DNA is TGTGCCTGGAGTGTCTCCGGGACAGACGAAGCTTTCTTT.

The V call is TRBV29-1, the J call TRBJ1-2, with 7 nucleotides matching TRBD1. There are 11 residues in the CDR3. The germline V gene encodes CDR1 SQVTM and CDR2 ANQGSEA. J lost 3 bases, V lost 6 bases, and 1 base had no gene match. Here the CDR3 reads CSVTGDYGYTF. The DNA of the CDR3 is TGCAGCGTCACAGGGGACTATGGCTACACCTTC.

V is TRBV6-1 and J is TRBJ1-2; perhaps TRBD1 as D (5 bases). Between the trimmed V and J ends, which lost 1 base and 2 bases, there was a span of 5 bases. The CDR3 is made up of 13 amino acids. Germline V gene sequence: CDR1 MNHNS, CDR2 SASEGT. The CDR3 nucleotides read TGTGCCAGCAGTGAAGAGGGGAACTATGGCTACACCTTC. Translated: CASSEEGNYGYTF.

In its sample, this clone was seen a few times. The chain links TRBV27 to TRBJ2-7, with D maybe TRBD2 (6 bases). Looked up from germline, CDR1 is MNHEY and CDR2 is SMNVEV (reference sequence). Trimming shortened V by 4 bases and J by 3 bases, and 10 bases separated the two germline ends. The CDR3 covers 13 residues. CDR3 coding DNA: TGTGCCAGCAGTTCTCAGGAGGGCTACGAGCAGTACTTC. Translating gives CASSSQEGYEQYF.

The chain is built from TRBV9 and TRBJ2-2; a weak D match, TRBD2 (7 bases). V shed 1 base and J shed 2 bases, with 15 bases lying between them. The length of the CDR3 is 17 residues. Germline CDR1 and CDR2: SGDLS and YYNGEE. CDR3 nucleotide sequence: TGTGCCAGCAGCGTATACCGGGGGGCTACAAACACCGGGGAGCTGTTTTTT. Translation gives CASSVYRGATNTGELFF.

This rearrangement joins TRBV7-2 to TRBJ2-7; 7 bases agree with TRBD2. The CDR3 consists of 15 residues. The V and J ends lost 4 bases and 2 bases, in that order; junction bases with no gene match: 8. The V gene's germline CDR1 is SGHTA and CDR2 FQGNSA. The CDR3 region has the DNA TGTGCCAGCAGCTATCGGGGGGAGGGCCCCTACGAGCAGTACTTC. It yields the protein CASSYRGEGPYEQYF.